This T cell receptor beta chain was identified in a study of blood T cell repertoires in COVID-19. On the study more broadly: PBMCs, B-cell-depleted T cells, or T cells were the source of the cDNA or gDNA that made up the material.

Libraries were prepared by immunoSEQ multiplex PCR; TCRdb keeps only in-frame clonotypes and omits some of them. The repertoire consists of about 310,000 clones, with roughly 91% occurring once and the leading ten covering almost 9.5%. The CDR3 spans 14 residues. The V gene's germline CDR1 is MGHRA and CDR2 YSYEKL. V was clipped by 5 bases and J by 11 bases, with 16 bases between them. Participant ages covered roughly 18 to 89 years across 20 to 30 US areas. The chain uses TRBV4-1 and TRBJ1-6; the D gene is possibly TRBD1 (5 bases). This receptor was identified in a woman in her 30s who had recovered from COVID-19. The sequencing input was PBMCs or T cells enriched from blood (not recorded which). In DNA, the CDR3 is TGCGCCAGCAGCTCCCGGGACTCCTTTACACCCCTCCACTTT. Translating gives CASSSRDSFTPLHF.